The T cell receptor (beta chain) described here comes from a study of T cells expressing NK-cell markers. Study as a whole: Eight donors were sequenced, of whom seven were HCMV-seropositive, while the remaining one was HCMV-seronegative.

There are 14 residues in the CDR3. Germline V gives CDR1 ENHRY, CDR2 SYGVKD. For each CDR3 protein, TCRdb gives one entry from its re-call of the 5' RACE reads, without DNA. The ten most abundant clones cover under 0.5% of a sample with around 280,000 distinct CDR3 sequences. Note on this clonotype: The antigen is undetermined.

Points from the study as a whole: Unclear, still, was the HCMV specificity of the expanded NKG2C+ T cell clones. One observes that, in a few donors, these clonotypes were also the leading ones within the CD3+CD56-NKG2C+ fraction.

Sequenced material: blood T cells: a sorted CD56 or NKG2C T cell subset, CD4+ or CD8+ T cells, or bulk PBMC T cells (not recorded which). The TCR sequence derives from a man between 18 and 35 years old in good health. J is TRBJ1-5 and V is TRBV10-3; TCRdb proposes TRBD1, but this gene call is untestable without DNA. The CDR3: CAIKEPGQNQPQHF.